This TCR beta chain is from a study of T cells expressing NK-cell markers. Findings and limits, study-wide: It is unclear if expanded NKG2C-expressing clones target HCMV antigens.

CDR3 length: 14 amino acids. Germline loops: CDR1 SQVTM, CDR2 ANQGSEA. For each CDR3 protein, TCRdb gives one entry from its re-call of the 5' RACE reads, without DNA. The repertoire table contains around 380,000 distinct CDR3 sequences. With respect to this clonotype: What it recognizes is unknown.

The material sequenced was blood T cells: a sorted CD56 or NKG2C T cell subset, CD4+ or CD8+ T cells, or bulk PBMC T cells (not recorded which). The sequence came from a woman aged 50 to 60 in good health. The chain recombines TRBV29-1 with TRBJ1-1; TCRdb calls TRBD1, which cannot be checked without DNA. The CDR3: CSVVDREALPEAFF.